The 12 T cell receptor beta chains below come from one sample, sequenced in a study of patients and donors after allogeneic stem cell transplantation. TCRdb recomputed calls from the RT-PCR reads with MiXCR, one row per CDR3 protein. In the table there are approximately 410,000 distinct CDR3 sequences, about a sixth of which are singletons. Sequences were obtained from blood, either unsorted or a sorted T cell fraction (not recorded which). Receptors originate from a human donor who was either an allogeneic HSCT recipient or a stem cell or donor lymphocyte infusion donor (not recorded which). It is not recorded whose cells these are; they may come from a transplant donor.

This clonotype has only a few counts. CDR3 amino acids: CASSPGGANEKLFF. The CDR3 DNA follows: TGCGCCAGCAGCCCGGGGGGGGCGAATGAAAAACTGTTTTTT. The chain has TRBV5-1 and TRBJ1-4; a possible D gene is TRBD1 (6 bases). The germline gives CDR1 SGHRS, CDR2 YFSETQ. The CDR3 spans 14 residues. Trimming stripped 4 bases from V and 5 bases from J, with 12 bases between.

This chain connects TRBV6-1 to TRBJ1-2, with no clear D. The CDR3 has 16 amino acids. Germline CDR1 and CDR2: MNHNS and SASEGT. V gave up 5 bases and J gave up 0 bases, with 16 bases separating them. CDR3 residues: CASSQNPSRSNYGYTF. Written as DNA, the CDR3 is TGTGCCAGCAGTCAGAACCCAAGCCGATCTAACTATGGCTACACCTTC.

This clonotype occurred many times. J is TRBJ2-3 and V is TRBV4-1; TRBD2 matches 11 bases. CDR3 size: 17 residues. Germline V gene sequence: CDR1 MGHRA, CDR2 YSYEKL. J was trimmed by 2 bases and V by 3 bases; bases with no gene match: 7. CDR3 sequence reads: CASSHSRLAGHTDTQYF. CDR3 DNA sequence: TGCGCCAGCAGCCACTCCAGACTAGCGGGGCACACAGATACGCAGTATTTT.

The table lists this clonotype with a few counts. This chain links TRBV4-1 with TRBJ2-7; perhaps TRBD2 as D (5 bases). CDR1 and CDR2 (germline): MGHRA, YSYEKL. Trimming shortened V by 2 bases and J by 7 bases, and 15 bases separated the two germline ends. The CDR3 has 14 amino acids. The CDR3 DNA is TGCGCCAGCAGCCAAACGTTGGCCCCGGGGGAGCAGTACTTC. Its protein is CASSQTLAPGEQYF.

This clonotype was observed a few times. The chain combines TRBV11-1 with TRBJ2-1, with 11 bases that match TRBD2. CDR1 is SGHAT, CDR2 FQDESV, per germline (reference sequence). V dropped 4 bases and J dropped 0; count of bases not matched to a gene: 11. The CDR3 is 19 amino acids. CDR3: CASSSGTSGLKSSYNEQFF. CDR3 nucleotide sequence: TGTGCCAGCAGCTCCGGGACTAGCGGACTAAAGAGCTCCTACAATGAGCAGTTCTTC.

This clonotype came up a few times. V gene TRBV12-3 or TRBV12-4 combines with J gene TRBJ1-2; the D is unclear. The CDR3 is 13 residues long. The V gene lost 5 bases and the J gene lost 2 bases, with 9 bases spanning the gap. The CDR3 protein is CASSPLRNYGYTF. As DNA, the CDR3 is TGTGCCAGCAGTCCACTTCGAAACTATGGCTACACCTTC.

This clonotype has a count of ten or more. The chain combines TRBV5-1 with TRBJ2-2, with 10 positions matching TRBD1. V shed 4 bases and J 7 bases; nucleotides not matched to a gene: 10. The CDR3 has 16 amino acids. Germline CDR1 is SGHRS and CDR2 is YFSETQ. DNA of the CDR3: TGCGCCAGCAGCCCTACGGGACAGGGGATTCTCGGGGAGCTGTTTTTT. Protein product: CASSPTGQGILGELFF. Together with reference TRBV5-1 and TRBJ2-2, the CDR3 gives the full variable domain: KAGVTQTPRYLIKTRGQQVTLSCSPISGHRSVSWYQQTPGQGLQFLFEYFSETQRNKGNFPGRFSGRQFSNSRSEMNVSTLELGDSALYLCASSPTGQGILGELFFGEGSRLTVL.

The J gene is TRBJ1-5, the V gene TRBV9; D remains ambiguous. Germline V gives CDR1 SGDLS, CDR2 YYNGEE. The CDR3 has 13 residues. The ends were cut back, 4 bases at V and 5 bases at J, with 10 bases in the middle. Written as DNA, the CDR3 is TGTGCCAGCAGCACGAACGACGATCAGCCCCAGCATTTT. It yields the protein CASSTNDDQPQHF.

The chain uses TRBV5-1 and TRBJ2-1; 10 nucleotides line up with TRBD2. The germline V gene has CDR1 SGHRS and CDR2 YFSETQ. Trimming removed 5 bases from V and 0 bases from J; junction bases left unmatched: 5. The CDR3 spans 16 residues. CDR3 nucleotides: TGCGCCAGCAGGCGGCTAGCGGGAGACTCCTACAATGAGCAGTTCTTC. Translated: CASRRLAGDSYNEQFF.

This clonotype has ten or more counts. The CDR3 nucleotides are TGTGCCAGCAGCGCGGGACAGAGGGGGAACACTGAAGCTTTCTTT. Translation gives CASSAGQRGNTEAFF. J is TRBJ1-1 and V is TRBV7-9; 7 bases align to TRBD1. Germline values: CDR1 SEHNR, CDR2 FQNEAQ (reference sequence). The CDR3 runs 15 residues. V dropped 5 bases and J dropped 1; count of bases not matched to a gene: 7.

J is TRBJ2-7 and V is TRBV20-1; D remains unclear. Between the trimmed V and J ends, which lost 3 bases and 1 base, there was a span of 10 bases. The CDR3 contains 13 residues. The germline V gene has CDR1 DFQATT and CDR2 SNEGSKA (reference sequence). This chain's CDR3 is CSARRPASYEQYF. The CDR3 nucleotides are TGCAGTGCTAGGAGGCCCGCTTCCTACGAGCAGTACTTC.

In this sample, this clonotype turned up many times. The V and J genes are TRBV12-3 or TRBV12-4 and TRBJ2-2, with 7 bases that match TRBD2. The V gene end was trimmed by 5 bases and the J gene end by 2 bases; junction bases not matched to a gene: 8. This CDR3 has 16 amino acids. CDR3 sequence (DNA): TGTGCCAGCAGTCCTATTAGCGGGTTAAACACCGGGGAGCTGTTTTTT. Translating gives CASSPISGLNTGELFF.